The following is a T cell receptor (beta chain) sequence with its context. This record belongs to a study of blood T cell repertoires in COVID-19. At the level of the study: The United States, Italy and Spain were the sources of the acute and convalescent COVID-19 samples. The analysed material was cDNA or gDNA that came from T cells, B-cell-depleted T cells, or PBMCs.

Per the original methods: From reference gene primer amplification, estimates of nucleated cell counts were derived. Only in-frame clones appear in the TCRdb table, and some are missing; sequencing was by immunoSEQ multiplex PCR. V, J and clone size reflect that table, while D and trimming were determined from the DNA. This repertoire shows over 400,000 clones, 70% to 90% found once; its top ten account for roughly 8%. CDR1 GTSNPN and CDR2 SVGIG come from the germline V gene (reference sequence). The CDR3 length is 14 residues. V was clipped by 2 bases and J by 3 bases, with 13 bases between them. Patients of the Seattle cohort, enrolled during active infection, were followed longitudinally.

The sequence derives from a woman between 45 and 60 years old with COVID-19, enrolled during active disease. V is TRBV30 and J is TRBJ2-5; D might be TRBD2 (6 bases). Specimen: peripheral blood. The CDR3 here is CAWSMGLLKETQYF. In DNA, the CDR3 is TGTGCCTGGAGTATGGGACTGCTAAAAGAGACCCAGTACTTC.